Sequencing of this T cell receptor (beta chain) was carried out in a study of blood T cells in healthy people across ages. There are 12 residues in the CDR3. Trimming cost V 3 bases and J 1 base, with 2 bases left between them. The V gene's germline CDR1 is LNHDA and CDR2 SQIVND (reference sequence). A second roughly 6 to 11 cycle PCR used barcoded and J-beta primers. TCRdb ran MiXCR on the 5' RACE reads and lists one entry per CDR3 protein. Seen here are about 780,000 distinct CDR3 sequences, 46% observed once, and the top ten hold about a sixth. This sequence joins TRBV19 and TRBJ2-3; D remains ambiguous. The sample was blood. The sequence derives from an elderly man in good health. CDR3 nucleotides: TGTGCCAGTAGTATTGGCACAGATACGCAGTATTTT. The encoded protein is CASSIGTDTQYF.